This T cell receptor (beta chain) was captured in a study of long-term antiretroviral therapy in people with HIV. Whole-study findings and limits: The range of CDR3 lengths in HIV repertoires proved narrower than that found in controls. Across all time points, the repertoire was dominated by clones that expanded before ART. Specimen acquisition occurred between about 2003 and 2018, potentially under older ART regimens.

At the survey level, the v3.0 immunoSEQ assay was run. Only in-frame clones appear in the TCRdb table, and some are missing; sequencing was by immunoSEQ multiplex PCR. The data contain over 40,000 clones, over 90% of them seen just once; the ten biggest clones take up roughly 2.5%. This clone appeared a single time. Its antigen is undetermined. Deletions cut 3 bases from V and 4 bases from J, with 19 bases between. This CDR3 spans 16 amino acids. Germline V gene data show CDR1 as SGHKS and CDR2 as YYEKEE (reference sequence). The clonotype was recovered from a woman aged 50 to 65 with HIV. The chain combines TRBV5-5 with TRBJ1-1, with TRBD1 as a possible D gene (5 bases). The material sequenced was unsorted PBMCs, taken 3.7 years after starting antiretroviral therapy. CDR3 nucleotides: TGTGCCAGCAGCTGGCAACGGTACCAGGGACCCACTGAAGCTTTCTTT. Translation gives CASSWQRYQGPTEAFF.